The sample holds many counts of the clone carrying this T cell receptor beta chain. Its antigen is still unknown. These data originate in a study of human T cells and chemical hapten exposure. Notes on the study in general: A positive correlation with patch test score was found for PT1 expanded TCR counts. Relative to control repertoires, expanded TCRs gave rise to significantly more large CDR3 similarity clusters.

Separate cDNA molecules received unique molecular identifiers, which the library attached to them. TCRdb reanalysed the RACE reads using MiXCR and keeps one entry per CDR3 protein. This sample has approximately 85,000 distinct CDR3 sequences, with approximately 10% found just once. This CDR3 spans 14 amino acids. V was cut by 4 bases and J by 7 bases, with 18 bases left in between. From germline, CDR1 is SQVTM and CDR2 ANQGSEA. Documented time point: patch test 2, 6 weeks after DPC sensitization. Noted treatment: therapeutic diphenylcyclopropenone sensitization with weekly scalp DPC. The chain recombines TRBV29-1 with TRBJ2-3, with TRBD2 as a possible D gene (5 bases). The starting material was whole blood, obtained in connection with sensitization to the hapten diphenylcyclopropenone (DPC). The clonotype originates from a woman aged 25 to 39 with alopecia areata. Some clones in this sample may be carry-over from other donors' samples. The CDR3 reads CSVVGGGTVHTQYF. In nucleotides, the CDR3 is TGCAGCGTTGTTGGAGGCGGAACGGTCCATACGCAGTATTTT.